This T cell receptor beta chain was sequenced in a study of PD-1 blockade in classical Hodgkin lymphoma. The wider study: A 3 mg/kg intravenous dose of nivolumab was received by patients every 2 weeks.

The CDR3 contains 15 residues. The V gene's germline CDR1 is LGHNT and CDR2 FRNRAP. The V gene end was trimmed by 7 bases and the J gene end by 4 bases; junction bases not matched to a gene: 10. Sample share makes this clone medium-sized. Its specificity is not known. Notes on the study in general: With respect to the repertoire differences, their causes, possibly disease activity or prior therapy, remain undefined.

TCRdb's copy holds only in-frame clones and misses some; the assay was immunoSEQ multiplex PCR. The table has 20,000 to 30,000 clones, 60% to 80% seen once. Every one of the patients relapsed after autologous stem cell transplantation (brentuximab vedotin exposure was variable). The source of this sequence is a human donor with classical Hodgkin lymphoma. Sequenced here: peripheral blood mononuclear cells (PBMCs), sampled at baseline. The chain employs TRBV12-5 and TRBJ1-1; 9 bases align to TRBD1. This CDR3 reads CASAPGQGRGTEAFF. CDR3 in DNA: TGTGCTAGTGCCCCCGGACAGGGGAGGGGCACTGAAGCTTTCTTT.